This T cell receptor beta chain was observed in a study of T cells in Graves' hyperthyroidism and ophthalmopathy. This clonotype was seen at least ten times. The antigen is not known. CDR1 and CDR2 from the germline V gene are MNHEY and SVGAGI. Trimming removed 6 bases from V and 7 bases from J, with 13 bases in between. The CDR3 consists of 12 residues. RNA transcripts gave rise to amplified TCR beta CDR3 regions. The HTBI primer set was used in a first-round RT-PCR of the TCR CDR3. Each CDR3 protein gets one entry after TCRdb re-called the multiplex PCR reads with MiXCR. The sample holds around 540,000 distinct CDR3 sequences, roughly 46% seen once. Researchers defined stable Graves' hyperthyroidism as no ophthalmopathy progression within 18 months. These patients, aged 18 to 65, had recently diagnosed hyperthyroidism lasting under 2 months. Study findings and constraints: Most clonotypes expanded in thyroid above 0.001 were likewise present in blood.

This sequence originates from a woman between 18 and 30 years old with Graves' hyperthyroidism. The sequenced material came from peripheral blood or thyroid tissue (not recorded which). This chain uses TRBV6-5 with TRBJ2-7; no definite D call. CDR3 in amino acids: CASSPHDGEQYF. The CDR3 coding sequence is TGTGCCAGCAGCCCCCATGACGGTGAGCAGTACTTC.